The 10 T cell receptor beta chains in this list originate from one sample, sequenced in a study of T cell clonotyping in hematopoietic cell transplantation. Here immunoSEQ multiplex PCR was the method, and the copy in TCRdb shows in-frame clones only, minus some. This table holds over 2,000 clones, over 75% found once. This specimen consisted of PBMCs, obtained 100 days after allogeneic stem cell transplant. The receptors were gathered from a male patient aged 50 to 59 who had an allogeneic stem cell transplant from a related donor, so the T cells may come from the graft donor. Some clones in this sample may be carry-over from other donors' samples.

This clone showed up just a few times. This chain joins TRBV30 and TRBJ2-7, with 10 bases identical to TRBD1. The CDR3 length is 14 residues. J was trimmed by 7 bases and V by 4 bases; bases with no gene match: 10. Germline V gives CDR1 GTSNPN, CDR2 SVGIG (reference sequence). The CDR3 sequence is CAWNTGTGDGEQYF. The CDR3 nucleotides are TGTGCCTGGAATACCGGGACAGGGGATGGAGAGCAGTACTTC.

The rearrangement joins TRBV28 to TRBJ1-2; perhaps TRBD1 as D (6 bases). Germline lookup yields CDR1 MDHEN and CDR2 SYDVKM. The CDR3 runs to 13 residues. The CDR3 protein is CATHLTGFGGYTF. CDR3 sequence (DNA): TGTGCTACTCACCTCACAGGGTTTGGTGGCTACACCTTC.

The rearrangement links TRBV14 to TRBJ1-3; the D is unclear. Trimming took 2 bases from V and 4 from J, leaving 3 bases between them. The CDR3 loop spans 12 amino acids. Germline V gene data show CDR1 as SGHDN and CDR2 as FVKESK. CDR3: CASSQSGNTIYF. In nucleotides, the CDR3 is TGTGCCAGCAGCCAATCCGGAAACACCATATATTTT.

V gene TRBV5-1 combines with J gene TRBJ1-5, with 8 positions matching TRBD1. After removal of 4 bases from V and 5 bases from J, the junction contained 8 bases not matched to a gene. This CDR3 has 15 residues. CDR1 and CDR2 from the germline V gene are SGHRS and YFSETQ. CDR3 protein: CASSQKQGEHQPQHF. DNA of the CDR3: TGCGCCAGCAGCCAGAAACAGGGGGAACATCAGCCCCAGCATTTT.

In its sample, this clone was seen a few times. CDR3 sequence (DNA): TGTGCCAGCAATGGCGGGGGGGAGGGGCAGTACGAGCAGTACTTC. This encodes CASNGGGEGQYEQYF. V gene TRBV28 combines with J gene TRBJ2-7, with 9 bases fitting TRBD2. CDR1 MDHEN and CDR2 SYDVKM come from the germline V gene. The CDR3 contains 15 residues. J gave up 4 bases and V 7 bases, and 11 bases lay outside the gene matches.

This clone came up a few times. The chain joins TRBV19 to TRBJ2-7; TRBD1 aligns across 10 bases. Per germline, CDR1 LNHDA and CDR2 SQIVND (reference sequence). This CDR3 region has 15 residues. The V segment lost 4 bases and the J segment 2 bases; nucleotides outside the gene matches: 5. The CDR3 sequence is CASSTGTGVPYEQYF. The DNA of the CDR3 is TGTGCCAGTAGTACCGGGACAGGGGTACCCTACGAGCAGTACTTC.

As for this clone: At the DNA level, this CDR3 is encoded by other sequences in the same sample as well. The chain has TRBV11-2 and TRBJ2-7; possibly TRBD2 for D (5 bases). Germline assignment: CDR1 SGHAT and CDR2 FQNNGV. Trimming pared 0 bases from V and 0 bases from J, leaving 9 bases between. The CDR3 extends over 15 amino acids. CDR3 protein: CASSLDLGISYEQYF. CDR3 DNA: TGTGCCAGCAGCTTAGATCTCGGGATCTCCTACGAGCAGTACTTC.

The rearrangement uses TRBV30 and TRBJ1-5; D remains ambiguous. Germline-derived CDR1 and CDR2 are GTSNPN and SVGIG (reference sequence). The V end was cut by 2 bases, the J end by 7 bases, with 9 bases between. The CDR3 has 12 amino acids. The CDR3 loop is CAWSLTRQPQHF. The CDR3 DNA reads as TGTGCCTGGAGTCTAACTAGACAGCCCCAGCATTTT.

V gene TRBV30 combines with J gene TRBJ2-7, with D perhaps matching TRBD1 or TRBD2 (9 bases each). CDR3 length: 16 residues. Germline lookup yields CDR1 GTSNPN and CDR2 SVGIG (reference sequence). Deletions cut 3 bases from V and 3 bases from J, with 21 bases between. CDR3 in DNA: TGTGCCTGGAGCCTTGGGCTAGCGGGACAGGGCTACGAGCAGTACTTC. It encodes CAWSLGLAGQGYEQYF.

This chain uses TRBV14 with TRBJ2-1; D may be TRBD2 (5 bases). Trimming shortened V by 4 bases and J by 6 bases, and 13 bases separated the two germline ends. The CDR3 sequence is 14 residues long. Germline CDR1 reads SGHDN; CDR2 reads FVKESK. CDR3 DNA sequence: TGTGCCAGCAGCCCCTACGCTAGCTCCAATGAGCAGTTCTTC. Its translation: CASSPYASSNEQFF.